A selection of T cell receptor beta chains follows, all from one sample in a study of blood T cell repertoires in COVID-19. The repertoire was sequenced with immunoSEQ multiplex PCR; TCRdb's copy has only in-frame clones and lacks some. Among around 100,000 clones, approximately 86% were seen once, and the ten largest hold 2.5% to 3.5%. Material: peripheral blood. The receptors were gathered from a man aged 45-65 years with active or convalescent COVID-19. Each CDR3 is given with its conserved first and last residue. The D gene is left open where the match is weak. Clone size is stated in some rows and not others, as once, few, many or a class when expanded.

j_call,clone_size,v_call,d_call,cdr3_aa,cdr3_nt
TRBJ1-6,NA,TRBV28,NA,CASSPQEGSPLHF,TGTGCCAGCAGTCCTCAGGAGGGATCACCCCTCCACTTT
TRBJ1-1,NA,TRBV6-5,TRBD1,CASSYGQGAKNTEAFF,TGTGCCAGCAGTTACGGACAGGGGGCTAAGAACACTGAAGCTTTCTTT
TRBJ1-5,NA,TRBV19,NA,CASSMQGGWQPQHF,TGTGCCAGTAGTATGCAGGGCGGATGGCAGCCCCAGCATTTT
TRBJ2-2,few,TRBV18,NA,CASSPRGGNTGELFF,TGTGCCAGCTCACCGAGAGGGGGGAACACCGGGGAGCTGTTTTTT
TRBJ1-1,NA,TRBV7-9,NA,CASSVHGLDTEAFF,TGTGCCAGCAGCGTTCACGGACTTGACACTGAAGCTTTCTTT
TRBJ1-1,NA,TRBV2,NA,CASSRQEKAFF,TGTGCCAGCAGCCGACAGGAAAAAGCTTTCTTT
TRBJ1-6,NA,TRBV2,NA,CASSEEGGASSPLHF,TGTGCCAGCAGTGAAGAGGGAGGGGCAAGTTCACCCCTCCACTTT
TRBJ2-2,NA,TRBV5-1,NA,CASSPLLYSTGELFF,TGCGCCAGCAGCCCCCTCCTGTACTCAACCGGGGAGCTGTTTTTT
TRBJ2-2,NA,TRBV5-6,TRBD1,CASSYYTGGRGYTGELFF,TGTGCCAGCAGTTATTATACAGGGGGTAGGGGGTACACCGGGGAGCTGTTTTTT
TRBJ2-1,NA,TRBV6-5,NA,CASRSLAPYNEQFF,TGTGCCTCACGTAGCCTAGCCCCCTACAATGAGCAGTTCTTC
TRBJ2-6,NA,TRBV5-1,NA,CASSLLDTNSIGANVLTF,TGCGCCAGCAGCTTGCTGGACACAAATTCGATTGGGGCCAACGTCCTGACTTTC
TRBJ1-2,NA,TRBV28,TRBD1,CASSSPGQGSTNYGYTF,TGTGCCAGCAGTTCCCCGGGACAGGGCTCTACTAACTATGGCTACACCTTC
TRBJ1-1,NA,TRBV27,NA,CASSLFKGWDTEAFF,TGTGCCAGCAGTTTATTTAAGGGGTGGGACACTGAAGCTTTCTTT
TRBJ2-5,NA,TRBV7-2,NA,CASSKGQYQETQYF,TGTGCCAGCAGCAAAGGACAGTACCAAGAGACCCAGTACTTC
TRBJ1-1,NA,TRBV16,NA,CASSYILGGTEAFF,TGTGCCAGCAGCTACATTCTCGGGGGGACTGAAGCTTTCTTT
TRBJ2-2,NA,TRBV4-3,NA,CASSQELAVNTGELFF,TGCGCCAGCAGCCAAGAACTTGCGGTAAACACCGGGGAGCTGTTTTTT
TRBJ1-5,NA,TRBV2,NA,CASSEGPQGPQHF,TGTGCCAGCAGTGAGGGGCCTCAGGGGCCCCAGCATTTT
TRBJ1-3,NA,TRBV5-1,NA,CASSWGTGTGNTIYF,TGCGCCAGCAGCTGGGGCACAGGGACTGGAAACACCATATATTTT
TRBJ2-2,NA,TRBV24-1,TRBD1,CATSDSGTGAAGELFF,TGTGCCACCAGTGATTCCGGGACAGGGGCAGCCGGGGAGCTGTTTTTT
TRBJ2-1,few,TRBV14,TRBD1,CASSHFETGMNEQFF,TGTGCCAGCAGCCATTTCGAGACAGGGATGAATGAGCAGTTCTTC
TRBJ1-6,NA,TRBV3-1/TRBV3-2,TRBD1,CASSQEGDRGNSPLHF,TGTGCCAGCAGCCAAGAAGGGGACAGGGGTAATTCACCCCTCCACTTT
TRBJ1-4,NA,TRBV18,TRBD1,CASSPRPPGQGATNEKLFF,TGTGCCAGCTCACCAAGGCCCCCGGGACAGGGGGCAACTAATGAAAAACTGTTTTTT
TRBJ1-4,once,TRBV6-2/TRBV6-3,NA,CASSRTGSNEKLFF,TGTGCCAGCAGTCGAACAGGGTCTAATGAAAAACTGTTTTTT
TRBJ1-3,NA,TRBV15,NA,CATSPSSVSGNTIYF,TGTGCCACCAGCCCGTCGTCGGTCTCTGGAAACACCATATATTTT
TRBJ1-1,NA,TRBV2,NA,CASSVEANAEAFF,TGTGCCAGCAGTGTCGAGGCTAACGCTGAAGCTTTCTTT
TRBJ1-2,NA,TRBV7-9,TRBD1,CASSLSGTGGNYGYTF,TGTGCCAGCAGCTTATCCGGGACAGGGGGTAACTATGGCTACACCTTC
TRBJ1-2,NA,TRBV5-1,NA,CASSLGPGGDYGYTF,TGCGCCAGCAGCTTGGGTCCGGGAGGAGACTATGGCTACACCTTC
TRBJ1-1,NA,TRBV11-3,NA,CASSPQGNFAEAFF,TGTGCCAGCAGCCCACAGGGTAATTTCGCTGAAGCTTTCTTT
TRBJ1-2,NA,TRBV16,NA,CASSQPTNYGYTF,TGTGCCAGCAGCCAGCCGACAAACTATGGCTACACCTTC
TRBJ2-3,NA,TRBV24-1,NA,CATAGVEDTQYF,TGTGCCACTGCAGGGGTCGAAGATACGCAGTATTTT
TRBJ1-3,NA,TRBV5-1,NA,CASSLEQASSGNTIYF,TGCGCCAGCAGCTTGGAACAGGCGAGCTCTGGAAACACCATATATTTT
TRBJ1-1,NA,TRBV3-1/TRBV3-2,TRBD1,CASSLRGPTEAFF,TGTGCCAGCAGCCTTAGGGGGCCCACTGAAGCTTTCTTT
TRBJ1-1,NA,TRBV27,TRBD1,CASRGQGNTEAFF,TGTGCCAGCAGGGGACAGGGTAACACTGAAGCTTTCTTT
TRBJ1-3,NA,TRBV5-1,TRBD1,CASSRTGISGNTIYF,TGCGCCAGCAGCCGGACAGGGATCTCTGGAAACACCATATATTTT
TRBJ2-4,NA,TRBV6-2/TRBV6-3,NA,CASSGLAKNIQYF,TGTGCCAGCAGTGGACTAGCCAAAAACATTCAGTACTTC
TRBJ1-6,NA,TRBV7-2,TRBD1,CASSLTGQGSYNSPLHF,TGTGCCAGCAGCTTAACGGGACAGGGGTCCTATAATTCACCCCTCCACTTT
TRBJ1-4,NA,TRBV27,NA,CASRLATNEKLFF,TGTGCCAGCCGTCTCGCAACTAATGAAAAACTGTTTTTT
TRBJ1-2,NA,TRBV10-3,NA,CAISEWSRQVGYGYTF,TGTGCCATCAGTGAGTGGTCCCGCCAAGTCGGCTATGGCTACACCTTC
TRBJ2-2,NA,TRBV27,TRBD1,CASGGQGVTGELFF,TGTGCCAGCGGGGGACAGGGGGTTACCGGGGAGCTGTTTTTT
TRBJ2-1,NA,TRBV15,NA,CATRQNYNEQFF,TGTGCCACCAGGCAGAACTACAATGAGCAGTTCTTC
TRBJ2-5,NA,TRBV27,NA,CASSLGLEQETQYF,TGTGCCAGCAGCCTAGGCTTGGAACAAGAGACCCAGTACTTC
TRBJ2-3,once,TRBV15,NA,CATSRDSGVRTDTQYF,TGTGCCACCAGCAGAGATTCAGGGGTACGCACAGATACGCAGTATTTT
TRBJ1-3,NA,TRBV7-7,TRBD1,CASSKGTASGNTIYF,TGTGCCAGCAGCAAAGGGACAGCCTCTGGAAACACCATATATTTT
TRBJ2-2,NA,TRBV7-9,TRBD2,CASSLKRGVTGELFF,TGTGCCAGCAGCTTAAAGCGGGGGGTCACCGGGGAGCTGTTTTTT
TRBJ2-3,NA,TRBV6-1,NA,CASSEVQGGTQYF,TGTGCCAGCAGTGAGGTCCAGGGTGGTACGCAGTATTTT
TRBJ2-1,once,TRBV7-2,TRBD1,CASSERDRGDEQFF,TGTGCCAGCAGCGAACGGGACAGGGGGGATGAGCAGTTCTTC
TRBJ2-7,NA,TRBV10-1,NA,CASSEFGDYEQYF,TGCGCCAGCAGTGAGTTCGGGGACTACGAGCAGTACTTC
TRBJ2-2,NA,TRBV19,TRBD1,CASSDRQGAENTGELFF,TGTGCCAGTAGCGACCGACAGGGGGCTGAGAACACCGGGGAGCTGTTTTTT
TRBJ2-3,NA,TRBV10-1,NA,CASSETPDRNTDTQYF,TGCGCCAGCAGTGAAACTCCCGACAGGAACACAGATACGCAGTATTTT
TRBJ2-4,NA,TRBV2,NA,CASSGDMGDIQYF,TGTGCCAGCAGTGGGGACATGGGGGACATTCAGTACTTC
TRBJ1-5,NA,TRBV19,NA,CASSIGREGNQPQHF,TGTGCCAGTAGTATAGGGAGGGAAGGCAATCAGCCCCAGCATTTT
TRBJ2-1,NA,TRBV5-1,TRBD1,CASSLEGQGQNNEQFF,TGCGCCAGCAGCTTGGAGGGACAGGGGCAGAACAATGAGCAGTTCTTC
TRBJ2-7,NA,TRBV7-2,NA,CASSLEIWGDEQYF,TGTGCCAGCAGCCTCGAGATTTGGGGCGACGAGCAGTACTTC
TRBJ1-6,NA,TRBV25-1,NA,CASSEYQGGNSPLHF,TGTGCCAGCAGTGAATATCAGGGTGGTAATTCACCCCTCCACTTT
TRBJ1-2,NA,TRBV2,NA,CASSEGTPNYGYTF,TGTGCCAGCAGTGAAGGGACACCTAACTATGGCTACACCTTC